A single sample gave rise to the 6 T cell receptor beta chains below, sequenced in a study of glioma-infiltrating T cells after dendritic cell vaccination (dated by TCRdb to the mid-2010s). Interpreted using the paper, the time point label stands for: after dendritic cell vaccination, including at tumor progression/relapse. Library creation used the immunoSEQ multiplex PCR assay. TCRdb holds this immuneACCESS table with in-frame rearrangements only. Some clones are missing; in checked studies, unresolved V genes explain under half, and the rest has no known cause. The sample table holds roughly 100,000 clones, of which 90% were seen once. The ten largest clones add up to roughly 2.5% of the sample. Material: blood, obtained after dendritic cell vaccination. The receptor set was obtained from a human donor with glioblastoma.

The CDR3 DNA reads TGTGCCAGCAGTTACTCGAATAGCGGGGGGTTCCAAGAGACCCAGTACTTC. Amino acids: CASSYSNSGGFQETQYF. This sequence joins TRBV6-8 and TRBJ2-5, with 10 bases identical to TRBD2. The germline gives CDR1 MNHGY, CDR2 SAAAGT. With V trimmed by 0 bases and J by 1 base, 5 bases remained unmatched. The CDR3 has 17 amino acids.

The CDR3 loop reads CASSGLAGDTGELFF. The CDR3 coding sequence is TGCGCCAGCAGCGGGCTAGCGGGGGACACCGGGGAGCTGTTTTTT. V usage is TRBV5-1 and J usage is TRBJ2-2, with TRBD2 identical over 10 bases. After removal of 4 bases from V and 3 bases from J, the junction contained 3 bases not matched to a gene. This CDR3 is built from 15 residues. The germline gives CDR1 SGHRS, CDR2 YFSETQ.

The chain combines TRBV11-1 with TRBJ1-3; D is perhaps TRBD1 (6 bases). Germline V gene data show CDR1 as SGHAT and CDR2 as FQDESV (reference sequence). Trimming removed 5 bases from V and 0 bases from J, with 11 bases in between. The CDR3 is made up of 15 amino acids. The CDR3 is CASSRDRISGNTIYF. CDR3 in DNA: TGTGCCAGCAGCCGCGACAGGATCTCTGGAAACACCATATATTTT.

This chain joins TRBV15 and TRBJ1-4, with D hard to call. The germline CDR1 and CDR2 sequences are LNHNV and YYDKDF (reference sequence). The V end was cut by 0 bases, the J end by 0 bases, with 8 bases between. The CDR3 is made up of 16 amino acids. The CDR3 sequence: CATSRDPYATNEKLFF. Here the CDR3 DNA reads TGTGCCACCAGCAGAGATCCCTATGCAACTAATGAAAAACTGTTTTTT.

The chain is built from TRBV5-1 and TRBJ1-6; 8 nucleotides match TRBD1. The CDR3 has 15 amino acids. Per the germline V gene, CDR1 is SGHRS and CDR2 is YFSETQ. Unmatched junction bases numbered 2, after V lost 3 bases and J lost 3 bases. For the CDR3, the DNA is TGCGCCAGCAGCTGGGGACAGGACTATAATTCACCCCTCCACTTT. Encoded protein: CASSWGQDYNSPLHF.

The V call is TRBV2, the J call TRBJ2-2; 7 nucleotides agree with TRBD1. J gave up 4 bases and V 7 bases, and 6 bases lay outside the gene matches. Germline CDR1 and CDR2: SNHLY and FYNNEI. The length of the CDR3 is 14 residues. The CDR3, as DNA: TGTGCCAGCAACGGACAGGATCCCACCGGGGAGCTGTTTTTT. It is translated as CASNGQDPTGELFF. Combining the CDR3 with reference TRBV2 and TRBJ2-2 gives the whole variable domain EPEVTQTPSHQVTQMGQEVILRCVPISNHLYFYWYRQILGQKVEFLVSFYNNEISEKSEIFDDQFSVERPDGSNFTLKIRSTKLEDSAMYFCASNGQDPTGELFFGEGSRLTVL.